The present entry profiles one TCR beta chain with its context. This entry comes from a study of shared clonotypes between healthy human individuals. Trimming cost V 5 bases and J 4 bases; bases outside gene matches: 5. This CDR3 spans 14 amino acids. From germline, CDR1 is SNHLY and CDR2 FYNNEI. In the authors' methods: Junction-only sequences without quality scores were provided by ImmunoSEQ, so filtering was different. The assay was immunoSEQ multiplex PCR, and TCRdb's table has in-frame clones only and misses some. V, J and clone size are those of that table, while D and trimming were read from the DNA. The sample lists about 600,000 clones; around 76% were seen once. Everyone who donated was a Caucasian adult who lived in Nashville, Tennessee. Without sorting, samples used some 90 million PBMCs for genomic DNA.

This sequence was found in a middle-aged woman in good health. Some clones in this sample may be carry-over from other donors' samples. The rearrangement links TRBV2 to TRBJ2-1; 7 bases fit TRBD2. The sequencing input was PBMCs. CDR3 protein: CASSKRTSYNEQFF. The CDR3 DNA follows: TGTGCCAGCAGTAAGCGGACTAGTTACAATGAGCAGTTCTTC. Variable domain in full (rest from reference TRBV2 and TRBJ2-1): EPEVTQTPSHQVTQMGQEVILRCVPISNHLYFYWYRQILGQKVEFLVSFYNNEISEKSEIFDDQFSVERPDGSNFTLKIRSTKLEDSAMYFCASSKRTSYNEQFFGPGTRLTVL.